This note documents a single TCR beta chain sequence. Clones were sequenced by immunoSEQ multiplex PCR, and TCRdb holds only the in-frame ones, with some missing. The sample lists approximately 450,000 clones, over 75% occurring once. The source of the sample is a study of blood T cell repertoires in COVID-19. The CDR3 has 14 residues. V gave up 5 bases and J gave up 2 bases, with 12 bases separating them. In germline, CDR1 is MNHEY, CDR2 SVGEGT. The sequence derives from a man in his thirties or forties who had recovered from COVID-19. Sequencing was performed on PBMCs or T cells enriched from blood (not recorded which). The chain is built from TRBV6-2 or TRBV6-3 and TRBJ1-2; D possibly corresponds to TRBD1 (5 bases). For the CDR3, the DNA is TGTGCCAGCAGTCGATTCGACAGAAACTATGGCTACACCTTC. Encoded protein: CASSRFDRNYGYTF.